The present T cell receptor beta chain was sequenced within a study of T cell repertoires in cytomegalovirus infection. Per the germline V gene, CDR1 is MNHNS and CDR2 is SASEGT. V lost 5 bases and J 0 bases, leaving 13 bases between the germline ends. The CDR3 contains 16 residues. Of note for this clonotype: Its matching antigen is unknown.

TCRdb re-called the reads through MiXCR, storing one row per CDR3 protein. The sample lists approximately 1,000,000 distinct CDR3 sequences, less than 40% occurring once. This chain links TRBV6-1 with TRBJ2-2; possible D gene TRBD1, 6 bases. Material: cultured CD8+ T cells from PBMCs, obtained from culture after CMV antigen stimulation. The TCR was taken from a human donor in good health (CMV status not recorded). Some clones in this sample may be carry-over from other donors' samples. The CDR3 DNA is TGTGCCAGCAGTTTCTTCGGGACACCGAACACCGGGGAGCTGTTTTTT. This sequence encodes CASSFFGTPNTGELFF.